What follows are 15 T cell receptor beta chains derived from one specimen sequenced in a study of CD8 T cells in ankylosing spondylitis. Study results and limitations: A TCR beta motif made of several highly homologous variants seemed typical of ankylosing spondylitis blood.

One entry per CDR3 protein, called by TCRdb with MiXCR from the 5' RACE reads. The table shows around 390,000 distinct CDR3 sequences, with 20% to 25% occurring only once. These TCRs are of unknown antigen specificity. Sequencing was performed on blood, either unsorted or a sorted T cell fraction (not recorded which). These receptors were collected from a male donor with ankylosing spondylitis.

This chain links TRBV12-3 or TRBV12-4 with TRBJ2-3; 7 bases map to TRBD2. The CDR3 is made up of 14 amino acids. The ends lost 4 bases at V and 1 base at J; junction bases unmatched: 2. CDR3 amino acids: CASSSGLRTDTQYF. In DNA, the CDR3 is TGTGCCAGCAGTTCGGGACTACGCACAGATACGCAGTATTTT.

The sample holds a few counts of this clonotype. The genes are TRBV30 and TRBJ2-1; D not certain. The CDR3 spans 15 residues. CDR1 GTSNPN and CDR2 SVGIG come from the germline V gene (reference sequence). V gave up 0 bases and J gave up 0 bases, with 9 bases separating them. The CDR3 region is CAWSVFMGSYNEQFF. CDR3 DNA sequence: TGTGCCTGGAGTGTATTTATGGGCTCCTACAATGAGCAGTTCTTC.

This sequence joins TRBV9 and TRBJ2-7; D gene ambiguous. Trimming took 2 bases from V and 0 from J, leaving 9 bases between them. The CDR3 is 14 amino acids. Germline-derived CDR1 and CDR2 are SGDLS and YYNGEE. CDR3 nucleotide sequence: TGTGCCAGCAGCGTCTCGACGGACTCCTACGAGCAGTACTTC. It is translated as CASSVSTDSYEQYF.

In this sample, this clonotype turned up a few times. The chain is built from TRBV20-1 and TRBJ1-1; the D gene is possibly TRBD1 (6 bases). The V gene lost 3 bases and the J gene lost 4 bases, with 12 bases spanning the gap. The CDR3 is 13 residues long. Germline CDR1 and CDR2: DFQATT and SNEGSKA (reference sequence). The CDR3 bases are TGCAGTGCTAGGTCGGCAGGGGCCACTGAAGCTTTCTTT. Its translation: CSARSAGATEAFF.

This clonotype was detected a few times. V and J are TRBV7-3 and TRBJ2-3; 14 bases align to TRBD2. The junction had 6 bases not matched to a gene; V was cut back by 4 bases and J by 6 bases. The germline CDR1 and CDR2 sequences are SGHTA and FQGTGA. The CDR3 length is 16 residues. Here the CDR3 DNA reads TGTGCCAGCAGCTCGGGACTAGCGGGAGTGGGTGATACGCAGTATTTT. Its protein is CASSSGLAGVGDTQYF.

In regard to this clonotype: One end of the junction fails to match germline, which may point to a read error. This chain uses TRBV3-1 with TRBJ2-2; no clear D gene. The CDR3 has 15 residues. Germline-derived CDR1 and CDR2 are LGHDT and YNNKEL (reference sequence). The CDR3 region is CASSKDGANTGELFF. The CDR3 DNA follows: TGTGCCAGCAGCAAAGACGGAGCGAACACCGGGGAGCTGTTTTTT. Drawing the rest from reference TRBV3-1 and TRBJ2-2, the complete variable domain is DTAVSQTPKYLVTQMGNDKSIKCEQNLGHDTMYWYKQDSKKFLKIMFSYNNKELIINETVPNRFSPKSPDKAHLNLHINSLELGDSAVYFCASSKDGANTGELFFGEGSRLTVL.

This sequence joins TRBV12-3 or TRBV12-4 and TRBJ2-7; 14 bases match TRBD2. This CDR3 spans 14 amino acids. V shed 7 bases and J 5 bases; nucleotides not matched to a gene: 4. CDR3 DNA: TGTGCCAGCACGGGACTAGCGGGAGTTCACGAGCAGTACTTC. Protein product: CASTGLAGVHEQYF.

The chain links TRBV28 to TRBJ2-6; possibly TRBD1 for D (5 bases). CDR1 is MDHEN and CDR2 is SYDVKM in the germline V gene. Deletions cut 8 bases from V and 12 bases from J, with 26 bases between. This CDR3 comprises 16 residues. In DNA, the CDR3 is TGTGCCAGCGGATCAAACCGAAGGGGCAGTCCTACCGTCCTGACTTTC. As protein: CASGSNRRGSPTVLTF.

This sequence joins TRBV14 and TRBJ2-3; 12 bases align to TRBD2. Germline CDR1 SGHDN, CDR2 FVKESK. This CDR3 has 23 residues. J lost 2 bases, V lost 4 bases, and 25 bases had no gene match. DNA of the CDR3: TGTGCCAGCAGCCTTTTCCTCTACCTTACGTTATCTAGGACTAGCGGGAACACAGATACGCAGTATTTT. It translates to CASSLFLYLTLSRTSGNTDTQYF. The whole variable domain, filled in from reference TRBV14 and TRBJ2-3, reads EAGVTQFPSHSVIEKGQTVTLRCDPISGHDNLYWYRRVMGKEIKFLLHFVKESKQDESGMPNNRFLAERTGGTYSTLKVQPAELEDSGVYFCASSLFLYLTLSRTSGNTDTQYFGPGTRLTVL.

This clonotype has ten or more counts. This chain connects TRBV6-2 or TRBV6-3 to TRBJ2-1, with 9 bases fitting TRBD1. Germline loops: CDR1 MNHEY, CDR2 SVGEGT. This CDR3 is built from 15 residues. V lost 5 bases and J lost 7; bases outside the gene matches: 9. The CDR3 coding sequence is TGTGCCAGCAGTAAAGGACAGGGGTTGGGAAATGAGCAGTTCTTC. It codes for CASSKGQGLGNEQFF.

The chain has TRBV18 and TRBJ2-3; the D call may be TRBD1 or TRBD2 (5 bases each). The CDR3 covers 17 residues. The V gene lost 6 bases and the J gene lost 2 bases, with 21 bases spanning the gap. Germline V gene data show CDR1 as KGHSH and CDR2 as LQKENI. The DNA for the CDR3 is TGTGCCAGCTCTGGCCGGGACGCTGGGCGGGTCACAGATACGCAGTATTTT. This gives the protein CASSGRDAGRVTDTQYF.

This clonotype turned up a few times. The chain links TRBV18 to TRBJ2-5; D is unresolved. Germline lookup yields CDR1 KGHSH and CDR2 LQKENI. CDR3 length: 13 amino acids. V was shortened by 3 bases and J by 3 bases, with 8 bases between the two germline ends. CDR3 coding DNA: TGTGCCAGCTCACCGGCAAGAAAAGAGACCCAGTACTTC. This gives the protein CASSPARKETQYF.

The chain links TRBV5-1 to TRBJ2-3; D gene ambiguous. The V gene's germline CDR1 is SGHRS and CDR2 YFSETQ. V lost 0 bases and J 1 base, leaving 12 bases between the germline ends. The CDR3 has 16 amino acids. The chain's CDR3 is CASSLDGPGRTDTQYF. The CDR3 region has the DNA TGCGCCAGCAGCTTGGACGGGCCGGGCCGCACAGATACGCAGTATTTT.

This clonotype has just a few counts. CDR3 coding DNA: TGTGCCAGAGACAGGGGGCCTATGAACACTGAAGCTTTCTTT. Protein: CARDRGPMNTEAFF. The V gene is TRBV27, the J gene TRBJ1-1; TRBD1 agrees at 10 bases. The CDR3 spans 14 residues. V was pared by 9 bases and J by 0 bases, with 4 bases of the junction left unmatched. Germline values: CDR1 MNHEY, CDR2 SMNVEV (reference sequence).

Ten or more counts support this clonotype. The V gene is TRBV20-1, the J gene TRBJ2-7, with no clear D. Germline assignment: CDR1 DFQATT and CDR2 SNEGSKA (reference sequence). The CDR3 has 11 residues. V was trimmed by 6 bases and J by 4 bases, leaving 10 bases between them. The CDR3 region is CSAPLQYEQYF. In DNA form, the CDR3 reads TGCAGTGCGCCGCTCCAGTACGAGCAGTACTTC.